This TCR beta chain was found in a study of identical twins. Unmatched junction bases numbered 5, after V lost 5 bases and J lost 13 bases. This CDR3 is built from 11 residues. Germline V gene lookup returns CDR1 SGHVS and CDR2 FNYEAQ. TCRdb re-derived calls from the 5' RACE reads in MiXCR, one entry per CDR3 protein. Of 650,000 to 750,000 distinct CDR3 sequences listed, 21% are singletons. Comment on this clonotype: The antigen is not known.

Points from the study as a whole: Instead of following the same donors, the conclusions were based on cross-sectional statistical analysis. There were fewer insertions in abundant cord blood beta clonotypes, but memory repertoires showed no such pattern.

Separately, the same data were catalogued under a study of T cells expressing NK-cell markers. From that study: Among eight sequenced donors, seven carried HCMV seropositivity while one was seronegative. Clarity on HCMV specificity was lacking for the expanded NKG2C+ T cell clones.

The sample consisted of PBMCs. V and J are TRBV7-6 and TRBJ2-1, with 7 bases fitting TRBD1. This sequence was found in a woman aged 18 to 35 in good health. The CDR3 DNA reads TGTGCCAGCAGCCCCGACAGGGCCCAGTTCTTC. As protein: CASSPDRAQFF. Complete variable domain (other parts from reference TRBV7-6 and TRBJ2-1): GAGVSQSPRYKVTKRGQDVALRCDPISGHVSLYWYRQALGQGPEFLTYFNYEAQQDKSGLPNDRFSAERPEGSISTLTIQRTEQRDSAMYRCASSPDRAQFFGPGTRLTVL.